The rows below give T cell receptor beta chains drawn from one sample of a study of beta chain features in type 1 diabetes. Clones were sequenced by immunoSEQ multiplex PCR, and TCRdb holds only the in-frame ones, with some missing. The table includes hundreds of thousands of clones, approximately 28% detected once. The source material was naive CD4+ T cells from blood. These receptors were collected from a man in his late teens or twenties in good health. CDR3s include the opening cysteine and the closing phenylalanine or tryptophan. A D gene is named only where the DNA matches it firmly. Rows give clone size only sometimes, using once, few, many, or a class for an expanded clone.

TRBJ2-6 TRBV7-2 - 17 few CASRPRQATSGANVLTF TGTGCCAGCCGGCCGAGACAGGCGACCTCTGGGGCCAACGTCCTGACTTTC
TRBJ2-7 TRBV15 TRBD2 13 few CATSGTSSHEQYF TGTGCCACCAGCGGGACTAGCTCCCACGAGCAGTACTTC
TRBJ1-5 TRBV30 TRBD1 14 - CAWSVTGAWQPQHF TGTGCCTGGAGTGTAACAGGGGCATGGCAGCCCCAGCATTTT
TRBJ2-5 TRBV9 - 13 - CASSGGTAGTQYF TGTGCCAGCAGCGGGGGGACCGCTGGGACCCAGTACTTC
TRBJ2-1 TRBV4-2 - 13 few CASQSPTSNEQFF TGTGCCAGCCAGTCACCCACATCCAATGAGCAGTTCTTC
TRBJ1-4 TRBV29-1 - 12 - CSGLSGTEKLFF TGCAGCGGGCTAAGCGGGACGGAAAAACTGTTTTTT
TRBJ2-2 TRBV30 - 14 - CAYNTGRNTGELFF TGTGCCTACAATACGGGCCGAAACACCGGGGAGCTGTTTTTT
TRBJ2-3 TRBV7-3 - 15 few CASSLGRAGTDTQYF TGTGCCAGCAGCTTAGGCAGGGCGGGGACAGATACGCAGTATTTT
TRBJ1-5 TRBV7-9 TRBD1 14 - CATTGTEARQPQHF TGTGCCACAACCGGGACAGAGGCTCGTCAGCCCCAGCATTTT
TRBJ2-5 TRBV12-5 TRBD1 15 few CASGFTPGGEETQYF TGTGCTAGTGGCTTTACCCCAGGGGGTGAAGAGACCCAGTACTTC
TRBJ1-2 TRBV7-9 - 12 few CASSLDGYGYTF TGTGCCAGCAGCTTAGATGGCTATGGCTACACCTTC
TRBJ1-2 TRBV20-1 - 10 - CSAFLGGYTF TGCAGTGCCTTCCTCGGGGGCTACACCTTC
TRBJ2-3 TRBV29-1 - 11 - CSVGDRPRQYF TGCAGCGTAGGCGACAGGCCGAGGCAGTATTTT
TRBJ1-3 TRBV7-6 - 16 - CASSLGVLRSGNTIYF TGTGCCAGCAGCTTAGGAGTGCTTCGCTCTGGAAACACCATATATTTT
TRBJ2-7 TRBV5-6 TRBD2 15 - CASSRRAGGTYEQYF TGTGCCAGCAGCCGACGAGCGGGAGGCACGTACGAGCAGTACTTC
TRBJ2-2 TRBV7-6 - 15 - CASSLVSLNTGELFF TGTGCCAGCAGCTTAGTATCCCTGAACACCGGGGAGCTGTTTTTT
TRBJ2-7 TRBV7-2 - 15 - CASSRRTQSSYEQYF TGTGCCAGCAGCCGTAGGACTCAGAGCTCCTACGAGCAGTACTTC
TRBJ2-5 TRBV15 - 14 - CATSRDGGGETQYF TGTGCCACCAGCAGAGATGGAGGGGGAGAGACCCAGTACTTC
TRBJ2-3 TRBV12-5 TRBD2 14 few CASGLGLASDTQYF TGTGCTAGTGGTTTGGGACTAGCATCGGATACGCAGTATTTT
TRBJ1-1 TRBV28 - 13 few CASWPDPNTEAFF TGTGCCAGTTGGCCAGATCCTAACACTGAAGCTTTCTTT
TRBJ2-7 TRBV10-3 TRBD2 14 few CAISEPSGAYEQYF TGTGCCATCAGTGAACCTAGCGGGGCCTACGAGCAGTACTTC
TRBJ2-2 TRBV7-2 TRBD2 16 - CASSTSGTSGTGELFF TGTGCCAGCAGCACCTCCGGGACTAGTGGCACCGGGGAGCTGTTTTTT
TRBJ2-7 TRBV15 TRBD1 15 - CATSRRTGASYEQYF TGTGCCACCAGCCGAAGGACAGGCGCCTCCTACGAGCAGTACTTC
TRBJ1-2 TRBV29-1 TRBD1 12 - CSVETGGDGYTF TGCAGCGTTGAAACAGGGGGCGATGGCTACACCTTC
TRBJ2-7 TRBV7-8 TRBD2 14 - CASSSGTSSYEQYF TGTGCCAGCAGCTCTGGGACTAGTTCCTACGAGCAGTACTTC
TRBJ2-7 TRBV7-3 - 13 - CASSLGLAHEQYF TGTGCCAGCAGCTTAGGGCTAGCCCACGAGCAGTACTTC
TRBJ2-6 TRBV29-1 TRBD2 17 - CSVDVAGGPVGANVLTF TGCAGCGTTGATGTAGCGGGAGGGCCGGTTGGGGCCAACGTCCTGACTTTC
TRBJ2-7 TRBV11-1 - 14 few CASSLASSYLEQYF TGTGCCAGCAGCTTAGCCAGCAGCTACCTCGAGCAGTACTTC
TRBJ2-3 TRBV29-1 - 12 few CSVSTGTDTQYF TGCAGCGTTTCAACAGGGACAGATACGCAGTATTTT
TRBJ2-5 TRBV6-5 - 13 few CASRAGSWETQYF TGTGCCAGCAGAGCCGGTTCGTGGGAGACCCAGTACTTC
TRBJ2-1 TRBV9 - 14 - CASSTSGLYNEQFF TGTGCCAGCAGCACCAGCGGGCTCTACAATGAGCAGTTCTTC
TRBJ1-4 TRBV5-1 TRBD1 14 few CASSLTGGREKLFF TGCGCCAGCAGCTTAACAGGGGGCCGTGAAAAACTGTTTTTT
TRBJ2-5 TRBV6-1 TRBD1 13 few CASTRDSGETQYF TGTGCCAGCACCCGGGACAGTGGAGAGACCCAGTACTTC
TRBJ2-5 TRBV9 TRBD2 16 - CASSVDPGGPKETQYF TGTGCCAGCAGCGTAGATCCGGGAGGGCCAAAAGAGACCCAGTACTTC
TRBJ2-7 TRBV2 - 11 - CASNRVYEQYF TGTGCCAGCAACAGGGTCTACGAGCAGTACTTC
TRBJ2-1 TRBV19 TRBD2 20 - CASSTSPLRQLAGVLNEQFF TGTGCCAGTAGTACCTCCCCTCTGCGACAACTAGCGGGAGTTCTCAATGAGCAGTTCTTC
TRBJ2-1 TRBV7-3 - 14 few CASGPGTSYNEQFF TGTGCCAGCGGCCCCGGGACCAGCTACAATGAGCAGTTCTTC
TRBJ2-2 TRBV14 - 15 few CASSQEPENTGELFF TGTGCCAGCAGCCAAGAACCGGAGAACACCGGGGAGCTGTTTTTT
TRBJ1-2 TRBV30 TRBD1 15 few CAWILSRDRGYGYTF TGTGCCTGGATCCTTTCCCGAGACAGGGGCTATGGCTACACCTTC
TRBJ2-5 TRBV30 - 13 - CAWGPGLEETQYF TGTGCCTGGGGTCCGGGACTTGAAGAGACCCAGTACTTC
TRBJ2-1 TRBV4-1 TRBD2 16 few CASSQERLAGAREQFF TGCGCCAGCAGCCAAGAAAGACTAGCGGGAGCCCGGGAGCAGTTCTTC
TRBJ2-3 TRBV7-2 - 13 - CASSLQNPDTQYF TGTGCCAGCAGCCTACAGAATCCAGATACGCAGTATTTT
TRBJ2-7 TRBV7-2 - 13 few CASSPPAEYEQYF TGTGCCAGCAGCCCCCCGGCCGAGTACGAGCAGTACTTC
TRBJ1-3 TRBV7-9 - 13 few CASSGQSGNTIYF TGTGCCAGCTCGGGACAATCTGGAAACACCATATATTTT
TRBJ2-3 TRBV29-1 - 13 - CSGGGTRTDTQYF TGCAGCGGGGGTGGGACTCGCACAGATACGCAGTATTTT
TRBJ2-1 TRBV21-1 - 10 - CASSNKKQFF TGTGCCAGCAGCAATAAGAAGCAGTTCTTC
TRBJ2-6 TRBV19 - 14 once CASSMGQGANVLTF TGTGCCAGTAGTATGGGGCAGGGGGCCAACGTCCTGACTTTC
TRBJ2-5 TRBV20-1 - 11 - CSARTDLLEYF TGCAGTGCAAGGACGGACTTATTGGAGTACTTC
TRBJ2-5 TRBV28 TRBD2 17 few CASSTGTSGSRQETQYF TGTGCCAGCAGTACCGGGACTAGCGGGTCAAGGCAAGAGACCCAGTACTTC
TRBJ2-7 TRBV7-2 TRBD2 15 few CASSLWAGGSREQYF TGTGCCAGCAGTCTTTGGGCGGGAGGTAGTCGGGAGCAGTACTTC
TRBJ2-1 TRBV15 TRBD2 15 few CATSRVGLAWNEQFF TGTGCCACCAGCAGAGTGGGACTAGCGTGGAATGAGCAGTTCTTC
TRBJ2-3 TRBV7-9 - 15 - CASSFARGSTDTQYF TGTGCCAGCAGCTTTGCCAGGGGTAGCACAGATACGCAGTATTTT
TRBJ1-2 TRBV4-3 TRBD1 14 few CASSQEQGAVGYTF TGCGCCAGCAGCCAAGAACAGGGGGCGGTAGGCTACACCTTC
TRBJ2-3 TRBV7-3 - 12 - CASSLSGNTQYF TGTGCCAGCAGCTTAAGCGGGAATACGCAGTATTTT